This TCR beta chain came from a study of blood T cell repertoires in COVID-19. Clones were read by immunoSEQ multiplex PCR, and TCRdb kept only the in-frame ones, dropping some. The sample lists 150,000 to 200,000 clones; 60% to 80% were seen once. Looked up from germline, CDR1 is KGHSH and CDR2 is LQKENI. This CDR3 contains 15 residues. V was cut by 4 bases and J by 2 bases, with 13 bases left in between. The clonotype was recovered from a man aged 55-75 years with active or convalescent COVID-19. The specimen sequenced was peripheral blood. The chain combines TRBV18 with TRBJ2-3; D is perhaps TRBD2 (5 bases). CDR3 in amino acids: CASSLLSGNTDTQYF. DNA of the CDR3: TGTGCCAGCTCACTACTGAGCGGAAACACAGATACGCAGTATTTT.